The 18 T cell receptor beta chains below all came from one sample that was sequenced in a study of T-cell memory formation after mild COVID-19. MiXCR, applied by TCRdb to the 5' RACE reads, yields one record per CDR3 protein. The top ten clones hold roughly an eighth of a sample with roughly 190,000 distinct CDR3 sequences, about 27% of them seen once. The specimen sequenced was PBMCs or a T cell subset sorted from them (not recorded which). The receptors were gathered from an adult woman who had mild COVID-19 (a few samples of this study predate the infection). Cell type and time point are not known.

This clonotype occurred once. The CDR3: CASSSFPRQGAEAFF. The CDR3 DNA follows: TGTGCCAGCAGCTCCTTCCCAAGACAGGGGGCTGAAGCTTTCTTT. V usage is TRBV27 and J usage is TRBJ1-1, with 9 bases aligning to TRBD1. With V trimmed by 6 bases and J by 6 bases, 11 bases remained unmatched. The length of the CDR3 is 15 residues. Per the germline V gene, CDR1 is MNHEY and CDR2 is SMNVEV (reference sequence).

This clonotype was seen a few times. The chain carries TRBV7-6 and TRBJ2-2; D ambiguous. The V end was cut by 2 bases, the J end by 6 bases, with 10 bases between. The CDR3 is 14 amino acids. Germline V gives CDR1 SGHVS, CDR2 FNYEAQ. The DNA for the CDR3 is TGTGCCAGCAGCTTAAACACCTTATCCGGGGAGCTGTTTTTT. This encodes CASSLNTLSGELFF.

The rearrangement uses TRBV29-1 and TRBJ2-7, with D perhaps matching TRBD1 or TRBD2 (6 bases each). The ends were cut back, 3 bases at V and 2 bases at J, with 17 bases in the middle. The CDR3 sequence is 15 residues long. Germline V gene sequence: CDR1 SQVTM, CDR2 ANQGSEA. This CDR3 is CSVDTGAPDPYEQYF. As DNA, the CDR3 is TGCAGCGTTGATACGGGGGCCCCCGATCCCTACGAGCAGTACTTC.

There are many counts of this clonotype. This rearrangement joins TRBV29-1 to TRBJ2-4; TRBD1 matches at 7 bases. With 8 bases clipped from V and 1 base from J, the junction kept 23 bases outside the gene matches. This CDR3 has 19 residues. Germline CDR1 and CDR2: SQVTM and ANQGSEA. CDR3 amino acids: CSIQTGIGVGPLAKNIQYF. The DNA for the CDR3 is TGCAGCATCCAGACAGGGATAGGTGTGGGTCCGTTGGCCAAAAACATTCAGTACTTC.

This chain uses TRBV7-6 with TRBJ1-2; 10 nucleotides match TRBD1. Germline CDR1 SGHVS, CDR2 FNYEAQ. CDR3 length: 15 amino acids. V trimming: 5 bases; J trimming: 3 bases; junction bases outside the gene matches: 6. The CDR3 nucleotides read TGTGCCAGCAGCCCGGGACAGGGGCTAGACTATGGCTACACCTTC. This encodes CASSPGQGLDYGYTF.

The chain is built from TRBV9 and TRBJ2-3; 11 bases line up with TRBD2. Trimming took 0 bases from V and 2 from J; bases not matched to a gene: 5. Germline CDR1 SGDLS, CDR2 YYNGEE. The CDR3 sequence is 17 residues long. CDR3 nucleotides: TGTGCCAGCAGCGTAGCTGGACTAGCGGGTATCACAGATACGCAGTATTTT. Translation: CASSVAGLAGITDTQYF.

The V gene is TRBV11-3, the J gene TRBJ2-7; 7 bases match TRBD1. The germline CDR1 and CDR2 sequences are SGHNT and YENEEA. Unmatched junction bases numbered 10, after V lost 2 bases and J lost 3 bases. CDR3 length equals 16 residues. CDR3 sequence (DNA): TGTGCCAGCAGCTTAAGACCAACAGGGGAGATCTACGAGCAGTACTTC. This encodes CASSLRPTGEIYEQYF.

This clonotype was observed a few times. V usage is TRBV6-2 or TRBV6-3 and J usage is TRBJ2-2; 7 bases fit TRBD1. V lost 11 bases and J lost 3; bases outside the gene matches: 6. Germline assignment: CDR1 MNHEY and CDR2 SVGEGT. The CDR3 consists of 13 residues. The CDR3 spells CAARQGDTGELFF. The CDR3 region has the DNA TGTGCCGCACGACAGGGTGACACCGGGGAGCTGTTTTTT.

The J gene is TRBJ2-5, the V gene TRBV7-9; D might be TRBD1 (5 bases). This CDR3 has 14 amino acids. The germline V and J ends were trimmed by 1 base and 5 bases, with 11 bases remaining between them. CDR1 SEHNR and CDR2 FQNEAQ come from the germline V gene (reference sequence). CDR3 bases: TGTGCCAGCAGCTTAGGCCTACCAGGGGAGACCCAGTACTTC. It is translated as CASSLGLPGETQYF.

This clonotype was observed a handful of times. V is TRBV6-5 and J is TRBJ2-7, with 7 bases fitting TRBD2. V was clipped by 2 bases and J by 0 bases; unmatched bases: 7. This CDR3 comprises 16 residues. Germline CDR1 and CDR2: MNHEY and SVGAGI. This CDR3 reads CASSYGGGGSSYEQYF. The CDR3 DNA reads TGTGCCAGCAGTTACGGCGGTGGCGGGAGCTCCTACGAGCAGTACTTC.

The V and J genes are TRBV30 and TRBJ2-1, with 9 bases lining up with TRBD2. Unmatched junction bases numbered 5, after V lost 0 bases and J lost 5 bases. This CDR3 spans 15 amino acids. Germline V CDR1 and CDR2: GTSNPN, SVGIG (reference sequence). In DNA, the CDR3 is TGTGCCTGGAGTGTACGACTAGCGGTCGACAATGAGCAGTTCTTC. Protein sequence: CAWSVRLAVDNEQFF.

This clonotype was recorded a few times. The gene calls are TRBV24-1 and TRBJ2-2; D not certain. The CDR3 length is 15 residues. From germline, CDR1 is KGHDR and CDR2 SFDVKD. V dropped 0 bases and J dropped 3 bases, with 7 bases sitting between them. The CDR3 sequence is CATSDLHQDTGELFF. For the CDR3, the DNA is TGTGCCACCAGTGATTTGCACCAGGACACCGGGGAGCTGTTTTTT.

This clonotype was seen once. CDR3 coding DNA: TGTGCCTGGAACCGACAAGCGAACACCGGGGAGCTGTTTTTT. Its protein product is CAWNRQANTGELFF. The chain carries TRBV30 and TRBJ2-2, with D unclear. The germline V gene has CDR1 GTSNPN and CDR2 SVGIG (reference sequence). This CDR3 is built from 14 residues. Trimming left V 4 bases short and J 0 bases short, with 9 bases between. The complete variable domain, with remaining parts taken from reference TRBV30 and TRBJ2-2, reads SQTIHQWPATLVQPVGSPLSLECTVEGTSNPNLYWYRQAAGRGLQLLFYSVGIGQISSEVPQNLSASRPQDRQFILSSKKLLLSDSGFYLCAWNRQANTGELFFGEGSRLTVL.

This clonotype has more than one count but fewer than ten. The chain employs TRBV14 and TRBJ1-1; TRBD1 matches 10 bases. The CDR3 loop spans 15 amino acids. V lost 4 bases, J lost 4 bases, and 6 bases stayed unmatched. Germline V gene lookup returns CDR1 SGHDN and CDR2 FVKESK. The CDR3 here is CASSLSGTGATEAFF. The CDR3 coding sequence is TGTGCCAGCAGCCTCTCAGGGACAGGGGCCACTGAAGCTTTCTTT. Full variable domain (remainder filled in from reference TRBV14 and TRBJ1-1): EAGVTQFPSHSVIEKGQTVTLRCDPISGHDNLYWYRRVMGKEIKFLLHFVKESKQDESGMPNNRFLAERTGGTYSTLKVQPAELEDSGVYFCASSLSGTGATEAFFGQGTRLTVV.

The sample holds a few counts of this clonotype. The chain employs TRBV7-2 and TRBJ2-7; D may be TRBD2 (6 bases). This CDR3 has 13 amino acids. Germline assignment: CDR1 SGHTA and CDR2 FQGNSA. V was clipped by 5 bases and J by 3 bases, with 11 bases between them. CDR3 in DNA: TGTGCCAGCAGCGCGTTCGGGGGCTACGAGCAGTACTTC. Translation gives CASSAFGGYEQYF.

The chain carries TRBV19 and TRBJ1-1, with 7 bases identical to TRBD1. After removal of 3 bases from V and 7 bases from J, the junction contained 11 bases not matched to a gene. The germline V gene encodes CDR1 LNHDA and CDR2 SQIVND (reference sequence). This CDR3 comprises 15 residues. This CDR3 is CASSIRRDRGHEAFF. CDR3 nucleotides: TGTGCCAGTAGTATCCGTCGGGACAGAGGCCATGAAGCTTTCTTT.

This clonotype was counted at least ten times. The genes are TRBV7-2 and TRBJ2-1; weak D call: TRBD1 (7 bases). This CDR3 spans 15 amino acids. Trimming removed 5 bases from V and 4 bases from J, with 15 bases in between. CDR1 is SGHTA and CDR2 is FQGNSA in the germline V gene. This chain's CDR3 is CASSRGTEPYNEQFF. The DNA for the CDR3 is TGTGCCAGCAGCCGCGGGACAGAACCGTACAATGAGCAGTTCTTC.

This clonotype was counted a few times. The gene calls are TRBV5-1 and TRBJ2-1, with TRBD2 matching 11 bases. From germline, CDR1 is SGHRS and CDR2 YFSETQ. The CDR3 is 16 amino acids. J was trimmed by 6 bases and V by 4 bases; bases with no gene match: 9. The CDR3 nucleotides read TGCGCCAGCAGCAAGACTTCTAGCGGGAGGTCCAATGAGCAGTTCTTC. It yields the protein CASSKTSSGRSNEQFF.